The 6 T cell receptor beta chains listed next were all sequenced from one sample in a study of blood T cells in healthy people across ages. Sample-barcoded 5' priming and a J-beta primer mix drove a second PCR of roughly 6 to 12 cycles. In TCRdb, the 5' RACE reads were re-called with MiXCR into one record per CDR3 protein. The table has about 1.5 million distinct CDR3 sequences, approximately 42% seen once; the top ten hold less than 5%. The sequenced material came from blood. The receptors shown here come from a woman between 18 and 29 years old in good health.

The chain links TRBV7-8 to TRBJ1-4; a weak D match, TRBD1 (6 bases). CDR1 and CDR2 (germline): SGHVS, FQNEAQ. V was pared by 5 bases and J by 8 bases, with 15 bases between. The length of the CDR3 is 14 residues. CDR3 coding DNA: TGTGCCAGCAGCATCTGGGGGGCGCGAGAAAAACTGTTTTTT. Its protein is CASSIWGAREKLFF.

The sample holds a few counts of this clonotype. The rearrangement joins TRBV7-9 to TRBJ1-4; D call uncertain. V lost 5 bases to trimming and J lost 10 bases, with 20 bases between them. The CDR3 has 15 residues. Germline V CDR1 and CDR2: SEHNR, FQNEAQ (reference sequence). CDR3 in DNA: TGTGCCAGCAGCCCCCCGTCAACTCTTCTGGGAAAACTGTTTTTT. It yields the protein CASSPPSTLLGKLFF.

In its sample, this clonotype was seen a few times. The chain couples TRBV10-3 to TRBJ2-1; D remains ambiguous. Trimming removed 3 bases from V and 10 bases from J, with 7 bases in between. The CDR3 consists of 11 residues. CDR1 is ENHRY and CDR2 is SYGVKD in the germline V gene. This chain's CDR3 is CAISEWGEQFF. Written as DNA, the CDR3 is TGTGCCATCAGTGAATGGGGAGAGCAGTTCTTC.

This clonotype was seen a handful of times. V is TRBV4-3 and J is TRBJ2-7; TRBD1 matches 9 bases. The J segment lost 5 bases and the V segment lost 3 bases, leaving 8 bases of the junction unmatched. Germline V gene lookup returns CDR1 LGHNA and CDR2 YSLEER. The length of the CDR3 is 15 residues. DNA of the CDR3: TGCGCCAGCAGCCAGGGGACAGGGATTCTGAACGAGCAGTACTTC. The encoded protein is CASSQGTGILNEQYF.

The CDR3 reads CASSLSGTSGTASTDTQYF. The CDR3 region has the DNA TGCGCCAGCAGCTTATCCGGGACTAGCGGGACCGCTAGCACAGATACGCAGTATTTT. The rearrangement links TRBV5-1 to TRBJ2-3; 13 bases are a match to TRBD2. The CDR3 is 19 residues long. V lost 2 bases and J lost 0; bases outside the gene matches: 9. Per germline, CDR1 SGHRS and CDR2 YFSETQ.

Ten or more counts support this clonotype. The chain recombines TRBV12-3 or TRBV12-4 with TRBJ2-1; D gene ambiguous. This CDR3 contains 15 residues. Trimming shortened V by 5 bases and J by 4 bases, and 15 bases separated the two germline ends. CDR3 sequence: CASSPSWTTYNEQFF. The CDR3 nucleotides are TGTGCCAGCAGTCCGAGCTGGACCACATACAATGAGCAGTTCTTC.